One T cell receptor beta chain is described in this entry. The PCR made use of 60 Vbeta and 13 Jbeta primers. Some clones are missing from TCRdb's copy, which holds only in-frame ones; the method was immunoSEQ multiplex PCR. Among tens of thousands of clones listed, about 80% were seen once. The entry originates in a study of cytomegalovirus exposure and HLA in healthy donors. The CDR3 length is 15 residues. Trimming stripped 5 bases from V and 2 bases from J, with 13 bases between. In germline, CDR1 is SEHNR, CDR2 FQNEAQ (reference sequence). The clonotype originates from a woman between 45 and 65 years old in good health and CMV-seropositive. The sample consisted of PBMCs. The chain couples TRBV7-9 to TRBJ1-5; possible D gene TRBD1, 6 bases. The CDR3 DNA follows: TGTGCCAGCAGCCCCGCAGGGGCAGGCAATCAGCCCCAGCATTTT. Protein product: CASSPAGAGNQPQHF. Combining the CDR3 with reference TRBV7-9 and TRBJ1-5 gives the whole variable domain DTGVSQNPRHKITKRGQNVTFRCDPISEHNRLYWYRQTLGQGPEFLTYFQNEAQLEKSRLLSDRFSAERPKGSFSTLEIQRTEQGDSAMYLCASSPAGAGNQPQHFGDGTRLSIL.